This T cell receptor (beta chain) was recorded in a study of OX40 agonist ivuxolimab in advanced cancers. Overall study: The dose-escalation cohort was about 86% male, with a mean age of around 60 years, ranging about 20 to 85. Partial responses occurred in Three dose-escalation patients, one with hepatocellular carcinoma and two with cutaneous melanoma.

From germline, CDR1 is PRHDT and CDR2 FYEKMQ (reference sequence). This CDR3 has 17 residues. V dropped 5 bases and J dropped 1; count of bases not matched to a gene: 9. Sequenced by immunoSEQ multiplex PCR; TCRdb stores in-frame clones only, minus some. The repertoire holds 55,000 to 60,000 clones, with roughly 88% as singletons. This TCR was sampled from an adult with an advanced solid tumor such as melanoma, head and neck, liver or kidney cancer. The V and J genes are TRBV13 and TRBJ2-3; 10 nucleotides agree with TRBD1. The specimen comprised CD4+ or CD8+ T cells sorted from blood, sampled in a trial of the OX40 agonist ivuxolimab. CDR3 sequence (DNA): TGTGCCAGCAGCCTGACCGGGGGGACAGGGGGCACAGATACGCAGTATTTT. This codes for CASSLTGGTGGTDTQYF.